This TCR beta chain is from a study of shared clonotypes between healthy human individuals (dated by TCRdb to between 2020 and 2021). About the full investigation: The cohort comprised a couple of women and a few men aged 18 to 49 years. Libraries were prepared and TCR repertoires were sequenced by different laboratories using diverse techniques, in order to increase sequencing depth and limit assay-specific biases. Per donor, leukapheresis produced somewhere between about 0.94 and 9.5 billion PBMCs. For each donor, CD4 naive and CD4 memory were each run on three plates, CD8 naive on two plates, and CD8 memory on one plate. To estimate repertoire size and how much clonotypes are shared between individuals, the study performed deep sequencing of blood TCR repertoires from a few healthy adults. General conclusions and limits of the study: Even with the large sequencing depth, rarefaction of the sorted-subset datasets indicated that sequencing was incomplete. Pairwise subsampling indicated that sequencing depth was expected to affect the degree of clonotype sharing among donors. The genetic and exposure-history diversity represented was limited by the small number of donors. Sampling was restricted to blood, and TCR repertoires in tissues likely differ from the TCR repertoires found in blood. Compared with non-shared clonotypes, clonotypes shared by all four sorted-subset donors had higher generation probabilities. Sharing across a handful of donors was observed for roughly 5.4% of naive CD4, 3.5% of naive CD8, 2% to 2.5% of memory CD4, and roughly 0.43% of memory CD8 clonotypes. Larger estimated clonotype richness was generally found for naive subsets than for memory subsets.

This clone was recorded many times. Its antigen target is currently unknown. No per-base quality is available; no much larger clone lies one base away. V loses 5 bases of germline sequence and J loses 7 bases, and the interval between the two ends is 15 bases. CDR3 length: 14 amino acids, cysteine to phenylalanine. Only the CDR3 DNA is retained, 42 bases long and in frame from the first base. The germline V gene supplies CDR1 SGHVS and CDR2 FQNEAQ. Using the deep immunoSEQ assay, multiplex PCR amplified TCR CDR3 regions from genomic DNA. Extracted genomic DNA from each cell subset was distributed evenly across all wells of several immunoSEQ 96-well plates, and each plate was treated as a replicate. For sorted subsets, 150 to 250 ng of genomic DNA, equivalent to some 33,000 T cell genomes, went into each replicate PCR. The purified libraries were quantified using a Qubit 3.0 fluorometer, sized with a Bioanalyzer 2100, and then quantified again using the KAPA Library Quantification kit. Every immunoSEQ 96-well plate was sequenced on a dedicated single-read 150-cycle Illumina NextSeq 550 flow cell. In the original analysis: Because the immunoSEQ output included only junctional sequences and no quality scores, the filtering could not be the same as the filtering used for full-length reads. To assign V/J genes and CDR3, sequences were annotated using PyIR, a Python wrapper for IgBLAST v1.9, with IMGT germline references. Any read was removed if the V/J assignment was weak (E-value above 1e-6), the CDR3 was missing, or the read contained stop codons, out-of-frame junctions, or ambiguous translated residues. V3J clonotypes were defined as sequences sharing the same inferred V gene, J gene, and CDR3 amino acid sequence. Percentage overlap between repertoires was computed as shared unique clonotypes divided by the size of the smaller repertoire. Three approaches were used to assess repertoire richness: RTK rarefaction, the Chao1 estimator, and Recon v2.1 estimates of unobserved clonotypes. OLGA was used to compute generation probabilities for all TCRbeta clonotypes that the gDNA method yielded from a handful of donors. As stored in TCRdb, this immuneACCESS dataset retains in-frame rearrangements with V and J assigned. A fraction of the clones does not appear; measured against another copy, unresolved V genes explain less than half of the discrepancy, and the remainder lacks a known reason. V and J calls and clone size are copied from that table; D and trimming were computed from the DNA. The sample records approximately 330,000 clones, around four fifths of which are singletons. The ten largest clones capture roughly a tenth of the sample.

The donors were healthy, HIV-negative adults with no recently reported acute infections or vaccinations. Every donor was a Caucasian adult residing in Nashville, Tennessee, USA. CD4+ T cells were enriched by magnetic negative selection; naive cells were then positively selected on CD45RA, and the negative fraction formed the memory subset. After blood collection by leukapheresis, PBMCs were isolated using Ficoll-Histopaque density gradient centrifugation and then cryopreserved in the vapor phase of liquid nitrogen. Analytical flow cytometry was used to check the purity and quantity of every magnetically sorted T cell population. Genomic DNA was isolated from every sorted fraction and measured by UV absorbance on a Nanodrop 2000c.

The TCR was taken from a man aged 25 to 45 in good health. The V and J segments used are TRBV7-8 and TRBJ2-1, with the D gene not confidently named. The sample was memory CD4+ T cells sorted from blood. The sample's cell subset or site label is to be understood as: CD45RA-negative fraction. CDR3 region: CASSPTTLRNEQFF. The DNA sequence is TGTGCCAGCAGCCCAACGACCCTCCGGAATGAGCAGTTCTTC.